The next 26 T cell receptor beta chains were all read from a single sample in a study of T cell responses to AZD1222 COVID-19 vaccine. The assay was immunoSEQ multiplex PCR, and TCRdb's table has in-frame clones only and misses some. This repertoire shows 110,000 or so clones, 70% to 90% found once; its top ten account for just under 9.5%. The starting material was peripheral blood, obtained on day 0 of AZD1222 vaccination. The receptors were sampled from an adult in good health.

V usage is TRBV20-1 and J usage is TRBJ2-7; D gene unclear. Trimming shortened V by 2 bases and J by 5 bases, and 7 bases separated the two germline ends. Per germline, CDR1 DFQATT and CDR2 SNEGSKA (reference sequence). The CDR3 consists of 11 residues. The CDR3 region is CSARNWDEQYF. The CDR3 nucleotides are TGCAGTGCTAGAAACTGGGACGAGCAGTACTTC.

This rearrangement joins TRBV2 to TRBJ2-7, with 8 bases fitting TRBD1. V lost 8 bases to trimming and J lost 2 bases; unmatched junction nucleotides: 8. Per the germline V gene, CDR1 is SNHLY and CDR2 is FYNNEI. The CDR3 length is 14 residues. CDR3 in amino acids: CASLLEQGAYEQYF. The CDR3, as DNA: TGTGCCAGCCTTCTCGAACAGGGGGCCTACGAGCAGTACTTC.

The chain uses TRBV12-3 or TRBV12-4 and TRBJ2-1, with a possible D match to TRBD1 (6 bases). The CDR3 is made up of 13 amino acids. V lost 8 bases and J lost 5, with 13 bases in between. The CDR3 region has the DNA TGTGCCAGCGGAGACCAGGGGCACAATGAGCAGTTCTTC. Amino acids: CASGDQGHNEQFF.

This sequence joins TRBV11-1 and TRBJ2-7; possible D gene TRBD1, 5 bases. Between the trimmed V and J ends, which lost 5 bases and 6 bases, there was a span of 14 bases. Germline lookup yields CDR1 SGHAT and CDR2 FQDESV (reference sequence). CDR3 length equals 13 residues. The CDR3 is CASSPGSLVEQYF. In DNA, the CDR3 is TGTGCCAGCAGCCCAGGGTCTCTTGTCGAGCAGTACTTC.

V usage is TRBV5-1 and J usage is TRBJ2-1, with 10 bases identical to TRBD2. This CDR3 comprises 16 residues. Germline values: CDR1 SGHRS, CDR2 YFSETQ. With 0 bases clipped from V and 3 bases from J, the junction kept 3 bases outside the gene matches. The CDR3 coding sequence is TGCGCCAGCAGCTTGGTTAGCGGGGGGAACTACAATGAGCAGTTCTTC. It codes for CASSLVSGGNYNEQFF.

The chain is built from TRBV15 and TRBJ2-7, with a weak D call TRBD1 (6 bases). V lost 6 bases and J 3 bases, leaving 9 bases between the germline ends. The CDR3 is 12 amino acids. Germline V gives CDR1 LNHNV, CDR2 YYDKDF (reference sequence). The CDR3 nucleotides read TGTGCCACCAGGGACAGTAGCTACGAGCAGTACTTC. Encoded protein: CATRDSSYEQYF.

This chain uses TRBV3-1 (or the pseudogene TRBV3-2) with TRBJ2-5, with a weak D call TRBD2 (5 bases). Per the germline V gene, CDR1 is LGHDT and CDR2 is YNNKEL (reference sequence). V lost 6 bases and J lost 2, with 16 bases in between. The CDR3 contains 15 residues. The CDR3 sequence is CASRTRQAGQETQYF. DNA for the CDR3: TGTGCCAGCAGAACTAGGCAGGCAGGTCAAGAGACCCAGTACTTC.

This sequence joins TRBV19 and TRBJ1-1; D is possibly TRBD1 (5 bases). V dropped 6 bases and J dropped 7 bases, with 9 bases sitting between them. The CDR3 is 11 amino acids. Looked up from germline, CDR1 is LNHDA and CDR2 is SQIVND (reference sequence). The CDR3 nucleotides read TGTGCCAGTAGGACAGTCAATGAAGCTTTCTTT. This gives the protein CASRTVNEAFF. The whole variable domain, filled in from reference TRBV19 and TRBJ1-1, reads DGGITQSPKYLFRKEGQNVTLSCEQNLNHDAMYWYRQDPGQGLRLIYYSQIVNDFQKGDIAEGYSVSREKKESFPLTVTSAQKNPTAFYLCASRTVNEAFFGQGTRLTVV.

This sequence joins TRBV10-2 and TRBJ1-4; tentative D call: TRBD1 (5 bases). Trimming shortened V by 3 bases and J by 8 bases, and 16 bases separated the two germline ends. The germline V gene encodes CDR1 WSHSY and CDR2 SAAADI. The CDR3 loop spans 15 amino acids. The CDR3 sequence is CASSEYGTRGEKLFF. CDR3 coding DNA: TGCGCCAGCAGTGAATACGGGACGAGGGGAGAAAAACTGTTTTTT.

V is TRBV6-5 and J is TRBJ2-7; 7 bases agree with TRBD1. CDR1 is MNHEY and CDR2 is SVGAGI in the germline V gene. Trimming at V came to 6 bases and at J to 4 bases, leaving 6 bases not matched to a gene. The CDR3 loop spans 13 amino acids. DNA of the CDR3: TGTGCCAGCAGGGGGGACAGACTATACGAGCAGTACTTC. It yields the protein CASRGDRLYEQYF.

This rearrangement joins TRBV9 to TRBJ1-2; 9 positions match TRBD1. The CDR3 has 13 residues. V lost 6 bases to trimming and J lost 13 bases; unmatched junction nucleotides: 13. The germline V gene encodes CDR1 SGDLS and CDR2 YYNGEE. For the CDR3, the DNA is TGTGCCAGCACGATAGAGGACAGGGGTTCTATCACCTTC. Its translation is CASTIEDRGSITF.

The chain joins TRBV2 to TRBJ2-7; D possibly corresponds to TRBD1 (6 bases). V was shortened by 8 bases and J by 6 bases, with 14 bases between the two germline ends. There are 12 residues in the CDR3. Looked up from germline, CDR1 is SNHLY and CDR2 is FYNNEI. The CDR3 spells CASRTSRGEQYF. CDR3 nucleotides: TGTGCCAGCCGCACCTCCAGGGGCGAGCAGTACTTC.

The chain employs TRBV5-1 and TRBJ2-3; 9 nucleotides align to TRBD2. V shed 2 bases and J 6 bases; nucleotides not matched to a gene: 7. This CDR3 region has 15 residues. CDR1 is SGHRS, CDR2 YFSETQ, per germline. CDR3 residues: CASSFLAGALDTQYF. The CDR3 bases are TGCGCCAGCAGCTTCTTAGCGGGGGCATTGGATACGCAGTATTTT.

V and J are TRBV5-5 and TRBJ1-5; D is unresolved. The CDR3 runs to 12 residues. The V gene's germline CDR1 is SGHKS and CDR2 YYEKEE (reference sequence). V was pared by 0 bases and J by 6 bases, with 4 bases between. In DNA form, the CDR3 reads TGTGCCAGCAGCTTGGATGGTCAGCCCCAGCATTTT. It codes for CASSLDGQPQHF. The variable domain in full, completed from reference TRBV5-5 and TRBJ1-5, reads DAGVTQSPTHLIKTRGQQVTLRCSPISGHKSVSWYQQVLGQGPQFIFQYYEKEERGRGNFPDRFSARQFPNYSSELNVNALLLGDSALYLCASSLDGQPQHFGDGTRLSIL.

The chain combines TRBV18 with TRBJ2-1; 9 positions match TRBD1. Trimming at V came to 3 bases and at J to 9 bases, leaving 15 bases not matched to a gene. This CDR3 contains 17 residues. Germline values: CDR1 KGHSH, CDR2 LQKENI. The CDR3 spells CASSPNSGQGTGSEQFF. DNA of the CDR3: TGTGCCAGCTCACCGAATTCGGGACAGGGTACGGGGAGTGAGCAGTTCTTC.

The V gene is TRBV19, the J gene TRBJ1-4; D gene uncertain. Germline V CDR1 and CDR2: LNHDA, SQIVND (reference sequence). The CDR3 sequence is 14 residues long. Between the trimmed V and J ends, which lost 3 bases and 3 bases, there was a span of 8 bases. This chain's CDR3 is CASSMRVANEKLFF. The CDR3 DNA reads TGTGCCAGTAGTATGAGGGTTGCTAATGAAAAACTGTTTTTT.

The chain uses TRBV9 and TRBJ2-5; a possible D gene is TRBD2 (5 bases). The CDR3 covers 15 residues. Germline V gene lookup returns CDR1 SGDLS and CDR2 YYNGEE. V dropped 3 bases and J dropped 2 bases, with 14 bases sitting between them. The CDR3, as DNA: TGTGCCAGCAGCGCATCCCCTACGGGACAAGAGACCCAGTACTTC. Translation: CASSASPTGQETQYF.

The chain joins TRBV18 to TRBJ1-5; D is possibly TRBD1 (5 bases). Germline CDR1 and CDR2: KGHSH and LQKENI. The CDR3 consists of 15 residues. V dropped 0 bases and J dropped 4 bases, with 10 bases sitting between them. Written as DNA, the CDR3 is TGTGCCAGCTCACCACCAGGGCCAGGGAATCAGCCCCAGCATTTT. Protein: CASSPPGPGNQPQHF.

This clone was detected once. CDR3 sequence (DNA): TGTGCCAGCAGTGACCTCGACAGGGATCGAGCTTTCTTT. Translation gives CASSDLDRDRAFF. The V call is TRBV28, the J call TRBJ1-1; 7 bases match TRBD1. The J segment lost 10 bases and the V segment lost 5 bases, leaving 10 bases of the junction unmatched. There are 13 residues in the CDR3. Germline loops: CDR1 MDHEN, CDR2 SYDVKM. The complete variable domain, with remaining parts taken from reference TRBV28 and TRBJ1-1, reads DVKVTQSSRYLVKRTGEKVFLECVQDMDHENMFWYRQDPGLGLRLIYFSYDVKMKEKGDIPEGYSVSREKKERFSLILESASTNQTSMYLCASSDLDRDRAFFGQGTRLTVV.

The chain uses TRBV5-4 and TRBJ2-3, with TRBD2 identical over 9 bases. Germline V CDR1 and CDR2: SGHNT, YYREEE (reference sequence). This CDR3 comprises 19 residues. J gave up 2 bases and V 6 bases, and 19 bases lay outside the gene matches. CDR3 nucleotides: TGTGCCAGCACCAAGGGGCTAGCGGGGCGCTTCCTCCACACAGATACGCAGTATTTT. Translation gives CASTKGLAGRFLHTDTQYF.

V gene TRBV10-3 combines with J gene TRBJ1-4, with 10 bases lining up with TRBD1. After removal of 6 bases from V and 8 bases from J, the junction contained 6 bases not matched to a gene. The germline CDR1 and CDR2 sequences are ENHRY and SYGVKD. This CDR3 has 14 residues. The CDR3 reads CAISPGTGVEKLFF. The CDR3 DNA is TGTGCCATCAGCCCCGGGACAGGGGTAGAAAAACTGTTTTTT.

This clone was found once. The chain combines TRBV18 with TRBJ2-3, with D perhaps matching TRBD2 (5 bases). The CDR3 covers 12 residues. Germline assignment: CDR1 KGHSH and CDR2 LQKENI. Trimming shortened V by 3 bases and J by 4 bases, and 5 bases separated the two germline ends. The CDR3 region is CASSPEADTQYF. CDR3 coding DNA: TGTGCCAGCTCACCGGAGGCAGATACGCAGTATTTT.

This clone was counted between two and nine times. J is TRBJ1-5 and V is TRBV6-5, with D perhaps TRBD1 (5 bases). The CDR3 runs to 14 residues. Germline loops: CDR1 MNHEY, CDR2 SVGAGI. Between the trimmed V and J ends, which lost 7 bases and 3 bases, there was a span of 13 bases. The CDR3 spells CASIHGGVNQPQHF. In nucleotides, the CDR3 is TGTGCCAGCATACACGGAGGGGTCAATCAGCCCCAGCATTTT.

This sequence joins TRBV18 and TRBJ1-1; D not resolved. With 4 bases removed from V and 7 bases from J, the gap between germline ends came to 16 bases. There are 14 residues in the CDR3. Germline CDR1 reads KGHSH; CDR2 reads LQKENI. CDR3 in amino acids: CASSLNPKVGEAFF. In DNA form, the CDR3 reads TGTGCCAGCTCACTCAACCCCAAGGTTGGTGAAGCTTTCTTT.

The chain uses TRBV19 and TRBJ2-2; D is possibly TRBD1 or TRBD2 (5 bases each). V was clipped by 3 bases and J by 5 bases, with 16 bases between them. This CDR3 contains 16 residues. CDR1 LNHDA and CDR2 SQIVND come from the germline V gene (reference sequence). CDR3 nucleotides: TGTGCCAGTAGTATTCAGGGAGCAGCGATGACCGGGGAGCTGTTTTTT. This codes for CASSIQGAAMTGELFF.

This clone was detected only once. V gene TRBV24-1 combines with J gene TRBJ1-2, with D perhaps TRBD1 (5 bases). Germline V lookup: CDR1 KGHDR, CDR2 SFDVKD. The CDR3 spans 12 residues. The V gene lost 0 bases and the J gene lost 7 bases, with 5 bases spanning the gap. The CDR3 region has the DNA TGTGCCACCAGTGATTTGGGGGCTGGCTACACCTTC. Amino acid sequence: CATSDLGAGYTF.